A single sample gave rise to the 31 T cell receptor beta chains below, sequenced in a study of glioma-infiltrating T cells. TCR alpha and beta CDR3 regions were amplified from RNA using iRepertoire nested multiplex PCR. In TCRdb, the multiplex PCR reads were re-called with MiXCR into one record per CDR3 protein. Of about 22,000 distinct CDR3 sequences listed, approximately 25% were seen once; the top ten hold around 13%. The specimen was glioma tissue, nonneoplastic brain tissue, or PBMCs (not recorded which). The source of these receptors is a human donor with low-grade glioma or glioblastoma, undergoing nonglioma brain surgery, or in good health (not recorded which).

Judged by abundance, this clonotype is medium-sized. The J gene is TRBJ2-7, the V gene TRBV20-1; D may be TRBD1 (6 bases). Trimming pared 5 bases from V and 4 bases from J, leaving 15 bases between. The germline V gene encodes CDR1 DFQATT and CDR2 SNEGSKA (reference sequence). The CDR3 contains 13 residues. DNA for the CDR3: TGCAGTGCTGCCCGGGACACCGCGTACGAGCAGTACTTC. It codes for CSAARDTAYEQYF.

This clonotype was seen ten or more times. The chain carries TRBV24-1 and TRBJ2-5; perhaps TRBD1 as D (6 bases). From germline, CDR1 is KGHDR and CDR2 SFDVKD. This CDR3 contains 15 residues. V lost 5 bases to trimming and J lost 2 bases, with 14 bases between them. CDR3 sequence reads: CATSAARGQQETQYF. In nucleotides, the CDR3 is TGTGCCACCAGTGCCGCGCGCGGACAGCAAGAGACCCAGTACTTC.

Concerning this clonotype itself: Since a much larger clone is just one base distant, this may be a read error. The rearrangement links TRBV20-1 to TRBJ1-5; 8 nucleotides match TRBD1. The CDR3 is made up of 16 amino acids. V gave up 4 bases and J gave up 2 bases; unmatched junction bases: 10. Germline assignment: CDR1 DFQATT and CDR2 SNEGSKA (reference sequence). The CDR3 loop is CSATGTGLYGNQPQHF. In DNA form, the CDR3 reads TGCAGTGCTACCGGGACAGGCCTCTATGGCAATCAGCCCCAGCATTTT.

This clonotype was seen at least ten times. CDR3 region: CASREGLANYNEQFF. CDR3 in DNA: TGTGCCAGCAGGGAGGGACTAGCAAACTACAATGAGCAGTTCTTC. The chain joins TRBV6-1 to TRBJ2-1, with TRBD2 matching 9 bases. The J segment lost 3 bases and the V segment lost 6 bases, leaving 6 bases of the junction unmatched. Germline V CDR1 and CDR2: MNHNS, SASEGT. This CDR3 spans 15 amino acids.

In regard to this clonotype: This could be a read error, since a much larger clone is one nucleotide away. This rearrangement joins TRBV7-9 to TRBJ2-7, with D possibly being TRBD1 or TRBD2 (5 bases each). Germline lookup yields CDR1 SEHNR and CDR2 FQNEAQ (reference sequence). V was pared by 5 bases and J by 4 bases, with 12 bases between. The CDR3 has 13 residues. The CDR3: CASSPLGVYEQYF. For the CDR3, the DNA is TGTGCCAGCAGCCCACTGGGGGTGTACGAGCAGTACTTC. Supplemented by reference TRBV7-9 and TRBJ2-7, the full variable domain reads DTGVSQNPRHKITKRGQNVTFRCDPISEHNRLYWYRQTLGQGPEFLTYFQNEAQLEKSRLLSDRFSAERPKGSFSTLEIQRTEQGDSAMYLCASSPLGVYEQYFGPGTRLTVT.

On this clonotype itself: Given a much more abundant clone one base away, this may be a read error. Because the CDR3 is missing its conserved closing phenylalanine or tryptophan, this is likely a read error. The CDR3 loop is CSASSATGGKDEQYS. CDR3 sequence (DNA): TGCAGTGCTAGCAGTGCGACAGGGGGCAAGGACGAGCAGTACTCC. The chain uses TRBV20-1 and TRBJ2-7; TRBD1 matches 10 bases. There are 15 residues in the CDR3. Germline CDR1 DFQATT, CDR2 SNEGSKA (reference sequence). V was clipped by 3 bases and J by 5 bases; unmatched bases: 10.

A few counts support this clonotype. V is TRBV18 and J is TRBJ1-4; D not certain. Germline V gives CDR1 KGHSH, CDR2 LQKENI. The ends were cut back, 5 bases at V and 8 bases at J, with 21 bases in the middle. This CDR3 spans 16 amino acids. The CDR3, as DNA: TGTGCCAGCTCATCAGTCGGGGTAGGAGTGGACGAAAAACTGTTTTTT. This codes for CASSSVGVGVDEKLFF.

This clonotype was observed once. The V call is TRBV12-3 or TRBV12-4, the J call TRBJ2-1; D unresolved. The CDR3 totals 11 residues. V lost 6 bases to trimming and J lost 6 bases, with 6 bases between them. The CDR3 coding sequence is TGTGCCAGCAGCGACGTCAATGAGCAGTTCTTC. Translation: CASSDVNEQFF.

This clonotype was counted between two and nine times. The chain carries TRBV28 and TRBJ2-1, with D possibly being TRBD1 (6 bases). V was clipped by 5 bases and J by 4 bases, with 15 bases between them. Germline V gene sequence: CDR1 MDHEN, CDR2 SYDVKM. The CDR3 loop spans 15 amino acids. The CDR3 region is CASSKQGGWYNEQFF. The CDR3 DNA reads as TGTGCCAGCAGTAAACAGGGTGGTTGGTACAATGAGCAGTTCTTC.

In its sample, this clonotype was seen once. A much more abundant neighbour one base away suggests this may be a read error. The rearrangement joins TRBV29-1 to TRBJ2-7; D is possibly TRBD1 or TRBD2 (5 bases each). The V end was cut by 7 bases, the J end by 3 bases, with 16 bases between. Germline CDR1 is SQVTM and CDR2 is ANQGSEA. This CDR3 contains 13 residues. The CDR3 coding sequence is TGCAGCGCAACAAGGGGACGGAACTACGAGCAGTACTTC. Encoded protein: CSATRGRNYEQYF.

This clonotype appeared a few times. The chain has TRBV3-1 and TRBJ2-7, with 11 bases lining up with TRBD2. Looked up from germline, CDR1 is LGHDT and CDR2 is YNNKEL (reference sequence). The CDR3 extends over 15 amino acids. Unmatched junction bases numbered 4, after V lost 2 bases and J lost 4 bases. The CDR3 nucleotides are TGTGCCAGCAGCCAATTACTAGCGGGGGAATACGAGCAGTACTTC. Its translation: CASSQLLAGEYEQYF.

This clonotype has a handful of counts. The gene calls are TRBV18 and TRBJ2-3, with 10 bases that match TRBD2. V was pared by 6 bases and J by 2 bases, with 8 bases of the junction left unmatched. Germline V CDR1 and CDR2: KGHSH, LQKENI. The CDR3 covers 16 residues. The CDR3 loop is CASSPPGLANTDTQYF. The CDR3 nucleotides are TGTGCCAGCTCGCCTCCGGGACTAGCGAACACAGATACGCAGTATTTT.

A word on this clonotype: One base away lies a much larger clone, so this may be a sequencing read error. The chain carries TRBV2 and TRBJ2-3, with TRBD1 as a possible D gene (6 bases). V was clipped by 6 bases and J by 7 bases, with 17 bases between them. Germline V gives CDR1 SNHLY, CDR2 FYNNEI. The CDR3 runs to 14 residues. CDR3 DNA sequence: TGTGCCAGCAGGACGATTACAGGGACAAATACGCAGTATTTT. It is translated as CASRTITGTNTQYF.

J is TRBJ2-3 and V is TRBV12-3 or TRBV12-4, with no clear D. The CDR3 consists of 13 residues. V lost 4 bases and J lost 5, with 10 bases in between. CDR3 sequence (DNA): TGTGCCAGCAGTTCTCCTCCGGGAGATACGCAGTATTTT. Protein sequence: CASSSPPGDTQYF.

The chain has TRBV28 and TRBJ2-4, with 7 bases lining up with TRBD1. With 2 bases clipped from V and 1 base from J, the junction kept 5 bases outside the gene matches. Germline assignment: CDR1 MDHEN and CDR2 SYDVKM. The CDR3 is made up of 16 amino acids. Here the CDR3 DNA reads TGTGCCAGCAGTTTAACAGGGGTGATGGCCAAAAACATTCAGTACTTC. It codes for CASSLTGVMAKNIQYF.

A few counts support this clonotype. The rearrangement joins TRBV10-3 to TRBJ2-2, with a possible D match to TRBD1 (5 bases). Trimming left V 2 bases short and J 1 base short, with 5 bases between. Germline V gives CDR1 ENHRY, CDR2 SYGVKD. The CDR3 runs to 14 residues. CDR3: CAISETGNTGELFF. The CDR3 DNA reads TGTGCCATCAGTGAGACAGGGAACACCGGGGAGCTGTTTTTT.

This clonotype occurred a few times. CDR3 protein: CASSKNRDRGEQYF. In DNA form, the CDR3 reads TGTGCCAGCAGCAAAAACCGGGACAGGGGCGAGCAGTACTTC. The rearrangement links TRBV7-9 to TRBJ2-7; 10 bases agree with TRBD1. The CDR3 has 14 amino acids. Looked up from germline, CDR1 is SEHNR and CDR2 is FQNEAQ (reference sequence). J lost 6 bases, V lost 5 bases, and 7 bases had no gene match.

This clonotype was found a few times. Here the CDR3 reads CASSRGQGEYGYTF. CDR3 sequence (DNA): TGTGCCAGCAGCCGTGGACAGGGAGAGTATGGCTACACCTTC. The V call is TRBV7-2, the J call TRBJ1-2; 8 nucleotides match TRBD1. J was trimmed by 5 bases and V by 5 bases; bases with no gene match: 7. This CDR3 is 14 amino acids long. Looked up from germline, CDR1 is SGHTA and CDR2 is FQGNSA.

The chain employs TRBV28 and TRBJ2-3, with 7 bases lining up with TRBD1. The CDR3 is 16 amino acids. Trimming took 9 bases from V and 3 from J; bases not matched to a gene: 15. Germline values: CDR1 MDHEN, CDR2 SYDVKM. The CDR3 loop is CARNPTGAESTDTQYF. The CDR3 nucleotides read TGTGCCAGGAATCCCACAGGGGCGGAATCTACAGATACGCAGTATTTT.

This clonotype was seen many times. The rearrangement links TRBV7-2 to TRBJ2-3; no definite D call. V gave up 3 bases and J gave up 6 bases, with 10 bases separating them. This CDR3 spans 13 amino acids. Germline-derived CDR1 and CDR2 are SGHTA and FQGNSA. CDR3: CASSFFEWDTQYF. The CDR3 nucleotides are TGTGCCAGCAGCTTCTTTGAATGGGATACGCAGTATTTT. Full variable domain (missing parts from reference TRBV7-2 and TRBJ2-3): GAGVSQSPSNKVTEKGKDVELRCDPISGHTALYWYRQSLGQGLEFLIYFQGNSAPDKSGLPSDRFSAERTGGSVSTLTIQRTQQEDSAVYLCASSFFEWDTQYFGPGTRLTVL.

The CDR3 loop is CAISDSDRVGVSNQPQHF. CDR3 bases: TGTGCCATCAGTGATTCTGACAGGGTCGGAGTTAGTAATCAGCCCCAGCATTTT. J is TRBJ1-5 and V is TRBV10-3, with 7 bases aligning to TRBD1. V trimming: 3 bases; J trimming: 4 bases; junction bases outside the gene matches: 15. There are 18 residues in the CDR3. CDR1 and CDR2 (germline): ENHRY, SYGVKD.

The genes are TRBV18 and TRBJ2-3; TRBD1 agrees at 8 bases. Unmatched junction bases numbered 6, after V lost 4 bases and J lost 3 bases. The CDR3 extends over 15 amino acids. CDR1 and CDR2 from the germline V gene are KGHSH and LQKENI. The DNA of the CDR3 is TGTGCCAGCTCACAGACAGGGGATGGGACAGATACGCAGTATTTT. As protein: CASSQTGDGTDTQYF.

This clonotype appeared many times. This chain uses TRBV4-3 with TRBJ2-1; D tentatively fits TRBD1 or TRBD2 (5 bases each). Trimming took 4 bases from V and 8 from J, leaving 12 bases between them. The CDR3 runs 13 residues. Germline assignment: CDR1 LGHNA and CDR2 YSLEER. The DNA for the CDR3 is TGCGCCAGCAGCCTTGTGAGGGGACATGAGCAGTTCTTC. Encoded protein: CASSLVRGHEQFF.

A few counts support this clonotype. This may come from a read error, since a much larger clone is one base off. The J gene is TRBJ2-1, the V gene TRBV6-6; 10 nucleotides agree with TRBD1. The ends lost 2 bases at V and 8 bases at J; junction bases unmatched: 6. From germline, CDR1 is MNHNY and CDR2 SVGAGI (reference sequence). CDR3 size: 15 residues. This chain's CDR3 is CASSYGRQGAYEQFF. The CDR3 DNA reads TGTGCCAGCAGTTACGGGAGACAGGGGGCGTATGAGCAGTTCTTC.

This clonotype came up many times. The V and J genes are TRBV20-1 and TRBJ2-1; a weak D match, TRBD2 (6 bases). The CDR3 totals 16 residues. CDR1 DFQATT and CDR2 SNEGSKA come from the germline V gene (reference sequence). V was pared by 3 bases and J by 7 bases, with 22 bases between. In DNA form, the CDR3 reads TGCAGTGCTAGGGCTAAGACTAGAAGGAGTAGGAATGAGCAGTTCTTC. Protein product: CSARAKTRRSRNEQFF.

A word on this clonotype: A clone one base away is much larger, so this may be a read error. The rearrangement joins TRBV18 to TRBJ1-5, with a possible D match to TRBD1 (5 bases). Between the trimmed V and J ends, which lost 3 bases and 9 bases, there was a span of 12 bases. Germline-derived CDR1 and CDR2 are KGHSH and LQKENI. The CDR3 covers 13 residues. CDR3 DNA sequence: TGTGCCAGCTCACCGGTAGGGGATCCGCCCCAGCATTTT. As protein: CASSPVGDPPQHF.

The chain has TRBV7-2 and TRBJ1-4, with D perhaps matching TRBD1 (5 bases). Trimming pared 5 bases from V and 7 bases from J, leaving 14 bases between. Germline CDR1 SGHTA, CDR2 FQGNSA. The CDR3 contains 14 residues. CDR3 sequence reads: CASSLDLRGEKLFF. CDR3 coding DNA: TGTGCCAGCAGCCTTGACCTGAGGGGTGAAAAACTGTTTTTT.

This clonotype was recorded at least ten times. This chain joins TRBV7-2 and TRBJ1-2, with D perhaps TRBD1 (6 bases). The CDR3 length is 16 residues. The germline V gene has CDR1 SGHTA and CDR2 FQGNSA. V was cut by 0 bases and J by 7 bases, with 18 bases left in between. The CDR3 nucleotides are TGTGCCAGCAGCTTAGCCCACGGGACAATACTAACTGGCTACACCTTC. Amino acid sequence: CASSLAHGTILTGYTF.

About this clonotype: Mismatch with germline at one junction end may stem from a read error. The chain couples TRBV20-1 to TRBJ2-1; 9 bases map to TRBD1. The CDR3 runs to 15 residues. From germline, CDR1 is DFQATT and CDR2 SNEGSKA (reference sequence). CDR3 DNA: TGCAGTGCTAATCACGCCGGGACAGGGCGCGACGAGCAGTTATTC. It encodes CSANHAGTGRDEQLF.

This clonotype has at least ten counts. V usage is TRBV6-1 and J usage is TRBJ1-1, with D perhaps matching TRBD1 (5 bases). The V end was cut by 6 bases, the J end by 1 base, with 12 bases between. CDR1 is MNHNS, CDR2 SASEGT, per germline. The length of the CDR3 is 14 residues. CDR3 nucleotide sequence: TGTGCCAGCAGACCCCCCGGGACGAACACTGAAGCTTTCTTT. It yields the protein CASRPPGTNTEAFF.

About this clonotype itself: This clone may be a read error of a much larger clone one base away. The CDR3 coding sequence is TGTGCCAGCAGTGTTTACCGGTCCTACGAGCAGTACTTC. The encoded protein is CASSVYRSYEQYF. This rearrangement joins TRBV2 to TRBJ2-7; D is uncertain. Germline V CDR1 and CDR2: SNHLY, FYNNEI. The CDR3 is 13 residues long. Trimming shortened V by 4 bases and J by 1 base, and 8 bases separated the two germline ends. Based on the CDR3 plus reference TRBV2 and TRBJ2-7, the full variable domain is EPEVTQTPSHQVTQMGQEVILRCVPISNHLYFYWYRQILGQKVEFLVSFYNNEISEKSEIFDDQFSVERPDGSNFTLKIRSTKLEDSAMYFCASSVYRSYEQYFGPGTRLTVT.